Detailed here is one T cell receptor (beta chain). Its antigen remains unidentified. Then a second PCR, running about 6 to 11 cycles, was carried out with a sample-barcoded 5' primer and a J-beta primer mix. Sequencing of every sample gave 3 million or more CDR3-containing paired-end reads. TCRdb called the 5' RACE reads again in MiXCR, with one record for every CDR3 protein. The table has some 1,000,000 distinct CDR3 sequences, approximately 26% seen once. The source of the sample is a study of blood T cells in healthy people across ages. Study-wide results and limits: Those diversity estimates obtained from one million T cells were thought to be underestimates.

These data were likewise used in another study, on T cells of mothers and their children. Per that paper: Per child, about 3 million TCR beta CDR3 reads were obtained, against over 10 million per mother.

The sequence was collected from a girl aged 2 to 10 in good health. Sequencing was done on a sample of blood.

CDR3 in amino acids: CSARESSLAGLGNIQYF. The CDR3 DNA follows: TGCAGTGCTAGAGAATCCTCCCTAGCGGGACTTGGGAACATTCAGTACTTC. J is TRBJ2-4 and V is TRBV20-1, with 9 bases matching TRBD2. The CDR3 length is 17 residues. CDR1 DFQATT and CDR2 SNEGSKA come from the germline V gene (reference sequence). The V segment lost 0 bases and the J segment 7 bases; nucleotides outside the gene matches: 13.